Sequencing of this T cell receptor (beta chain) was carried out in a study of blood T cell repertoires in COVID-19. For the study at large: Sources were T cells, B-cell-depleted T cells, or PBMCs; the material itself was cDNA or gDNA.

One Seattle source followed patients from active infection through their disease course. Trimming took off 6 bases at V and 0 bases at J, with 15 bases between the two ends. The CDR3 extends over 15 amino acids. The germline V gene encodes CDR1 MNHNY and CDR2 SVGAGI (reference sequence). The protocol was immunoSEQ multiplex PCR, while the TCRdb copy is restricted to in-frame clones and leaves out a portion. The repertoire consists of about 68,000 clones, with about 91% occurring once and the leading ten covering less than 9%. The clonotype was recovered from a man aged 40-50 years with COVID-19, enrolled during active disease. The gene calls are TRBV6-6 and TRBJ2-7; D may be TRBD1 (5 bases). The sequencing input was peripheral blood. The CDR3 reads CASSLRRESSYEQYF. In DNA form, the CDR3 reads TGTGCCAGCAGCTTGCGCAGGGAAAGCTCCTACGAGCAGTACTTC.